This entry describes one TCR beta chain. The data were taken from a study of early T cells in non-severe SARS-CoV-2 infection. TCRdb reanalysed the 5' RACE reads using MiXCR and keeps one entry per CDR3 protein. This table has tens of thousands of distinct CDR3 sequences, around 12% appearing once. J was trimmed by 4 bases and V by 5 bases; bases with no gene match: 12. CDR1 and CDR2 (germline): MNHEY, SMNVEV (reference sequence). The CDR3 is 16 amino acids. V is TRBV27 and J is TRBJ2-7; 9 nucleotides align to TRBD1. This clonotype originated in an adult who was a healthcare worker with PCR-confirmed SARS-CoV-2 infection or an uninfected control (not recorded which). The sequencing input was whole blood. The CDR3 loop reads CASSPHRDRVRYEQYF. In nucleotides, the CDR3 is TGTGCCAGCAGTCCACACCGGGACAGGGTAAGGTACGAGCAGTACTTC.